The 15 T cell receptor beta chains reported below all come from one sample, sequenced in a study of blood T cell repertoires in COVID-19. Sequenced by immunoSEQ multiplex PCR; TCRdb stores in-frame clones only, minus some. The table shows around 210,000 clones, with just under 85% occurring only once. Sequenced sample: peripheral blood. These receptors came from a man in his sixties with COVID-19, enrolled during active disease.

V gene TRBV7-8 combines with J gene TRBJ2-1, with 8 nucleotides matching TRBD1. The J segment lost 6 bases and the V segment lost 5 bases, leaving 12 bases of the junction unmatched. The germline gives CDR1 SGHVS, CDR2 FQNEAQ. This CDR3 has 16 residues. This CDR3 is CASSNIQGVMSNEQFF. In nucleotides, the CDR3 is TGTGCCAGCAGCAATATACAGGGGGTGATGTCCAATGAGCAGTTCTTC. The whole variable domain, remainder taken from reference TRBV7-8 and TRBJ2-1, is GAGVSQSPRYKVAKRGQDVALRCDPISGHVSLFWYQQALGQGPEFLTYFQNEAQLDKSGLPSDRFFAERPEGSVSTLKIQRTQQEDSAVYLCASSNIQGVMSNEQFFGPGTRLTVL.

As concerns this clone: The conserved phenylalanine or tryptophan is not found at the CDR3 terminus, so this likely reflects a read error. The J gene is TRBJ1-6, the V gene TRBV29-1, with a possible D match to TRBD1 (6 bases). Germline V gene lookup returns CDR1 SQVTM and CDR2 ANQGSEA. Trimming cost V 2 bases and J 0 bases, with 20 bases left between them. CDR3 length: 19 residues. The CDR3 reads CSVEPNRGGSHSYNSPLHL. CDR3 DNA sequence: TGCAGCGTTGAACCCAACCGGGGGGGCTCCCACTCCTATAATTCACCCCTCCACCTT.

V and J are TRBV15 and TRBJ1-1; 7 bases fit TRBD1. Germline lookup yields CDR1 LNHNV and CDR2 YYDKDF (reference sequence). Trimming cost V 0 bases and J 2 bases; bases outside gene matches: 6. This CDR3 region has 16 residues. The CDR3 reads CATSRDFWTGNTEAFF. Here the CDR3 DNA reads TGTGCCACCAGCAGAGATTTCTGGACAGGCAACACTGAAGCTTTCTTT.

The chain is built from TRBV20-1 and TRBJ1-2; 7 bases map to TRBD1. Per the germline V gene, CDR1 is DFQATT and CDR2 is SNEGSKA (reference sequence). CDR3 size: 11 residues. CDR3 in amino acids: CVSTGVYGYTF. As DNA, the CDR3 is TGCGTTTCAACAGGGGTCTATGGCTACACCTTC.

The CDR3 region has the DNA TGTGCCAGCAGCCTGGGGAGGAGGTCTGGTGGCTACACCTTC. The encoded protein is CASSLGRRSGGYTF. This rearrangement joins TRBV28 to TRBJ1-2; D unclear. V dropped 6 bases and J dropped 7 bases, with 18 bases sitting between them. Per the germline V gene, CDR1 is MDHEN and CDR2 is SYDVKM. The CDR3 spans 14 residues.

There are a few counts of this clone. V gene TRBV5-4 combines with J gene TRBJ1-6, with 8 bases identical to TRBD1. The CDR3 has 15 amino acids. Losses at the gene ends were 1 base for V and 7 bases for J; bases not matched to a gene: 4. In germline, CDR1 is SGHNT, CDR2 YYREEE (reference sequence). CDR3 in amino acids: CASSLRTGRNSPLHF. The CDR3 region has the DNA TGTGCCAGCAGCTTGAGGACAGGGAGGAATTCACCCCTCCACTTT.

The J gene is TRBJ1-2, the V gene TRBV18; TRBD1 might be the D (5 bases). The ends were cut back, 8 bases at V and 4 bases at J, with 20 bases in the middle. CDR3 size: 15 residues. Germline V gene data show CDR1 as KGHSH and CDR2 as LQKENI. The CDR3 region is CASQATLDDSYGYTF. CDR3 DNA sequence: TGTGCCAGCCAGGCCACCTTAGATGACAGCTATGGCTACACCTTC. The full variable domain, its missing parts supplied by reference TRBV18 and TRBJ1-2, is NAGVMQNPRHLVRRRGQEARLRCSPMKGHSHVYWYRQLPEEGLKFMVYLQKENIIDESGMPKERFSAEFPKEGPSILRIQQVVRGDSAAYFCASQATLDDSYGYTFGSGTRLTVV.

The gene calls are TRBV5-6 and TRBJ1-6; D possibly corresponds to TRBD1 (6 bases). CDR3 length: 14 residues. Germline assignment: CDR1 SGHDT and CDR2 YYEEEE. Trimming took 2 bases from V and 5 from J, leaving 8 bases between them. CDR3 nucleotides: TGTGCCAGCAGCTTTCGACAGGATAATTCACCCCTCCACTTT. Protein product: CASSFRQDNSPLHF.

The chain recombines TRBV10-2 with TRBJ2-7; 8 bases map to TRBD1. The CDR3 consists of 14 residues. The V gene end was trimmed by 2 bases and the J gene end by 5 bases; junction bases not matched to a gene: 5. Germline V gene data show CDR1 as WSHSY and CDR2 as SAAADI. CDR3 DNA: TGCGCCAGCAGTGAGACAGGGGGGAGGAACGAGCAGTACTTC. It specifies CASSETGGRNEQYF.

The chain joins TRBV6-5 to TRBJ2-2; the D is unclear. V shed 4 bases and J shed 6 bases, with 15 bases lying between them. The germline V gene encodes CDR1 MNHEY and CDR2 SVGAGI. The CDR3 has 15 amino acids. CDR3 sequence (DNA): TGTGCCAGCAGTTCACTAAGCCGCACCCCCGGGGAGCTGTTTTTT. Protein product: CASSSLSRTPGELFF.

This chain uses TRBV5-6 with TRBJ2-7, with a weak D call TRBD1 (6 bases). The CDR3 runs to 14 residues. Between the trimmed V and J ends, which lost 2 bases and 6 bases, there was a span of 15 bases. CDR1 is SGHDT, CDR2 YYEEEE, per germline. CDR3 amino acids: CASSLALKGGEQYF. As DNA, the CDR3 is TGTGCCAGCAGCTTAGCACTAAAAGGGGGCGAGCAGTACTTC.

This chain links TRBV28 with TRBJ1-1; D is unclear. This CDR3 has 14 amino acids. The V end lost 5 bases, the J end lost 5 bases, and 15 bases lay between the germline ends. Germline-derived CDR1 and CDR2 are MDHEN and SYDVKM. The CDR3 here is CASSRRRVGTEAFF. CDR3 bases: TGTGCCAGCAGTCGAAGGAGGGTAGGGACTGAAGCTTTCTTT.

In this sample, this clone turned up once. The chain uses TRBV20-1 and TRBJ2-4; D not certain. The ends were cut back, 3 bases at V and 8 bases at J, with 8 bases in the middle. The CDR3 spans 11 residues. Germline CDR1 is DFQATT and CDR2 is SNEGSKA (reference sequence). CDR3 sequence: CSASPKYIQYF. For the CDR3, the DNA is TGCAGTGCTAGCCCTAAATACATTCAGTACTTC.

In this sample, this clone turned up a few times. This sequence joins TRBV19 and TRBJ2-6; D is perhaps TRBD2 (7 bases). The CDR3 has 15 residues. Germline V lookup: CDR1 LNHDA, CDR2 SQIVND (reference sequence). The V gene lost 4 bases and the J gene lost 2 bases, with 9 bases spanning the gap. CDR3 coding DNA: TGTGCCAGTAGTACGGGGGGCGCTGGGGCCAACGTCCTGACTTTC. It translates to CASSTGGAGANVLTF. Supplemented by reference TRBV19 and TRBJ2-6, the full variable domain reads DGGITQSPKYLFRKEGQNVTLSCEQNLNHDAMYWYRQDPGQGLRLIYYSQIVNDFQKGDIAEGYSVSREKKESFPLTVTSAQKNPTAFYLCASSTGGAGANVLTFGAGSRLTVL.

The chain is built from TRBV28 and TRBJ1-1; 7 bases map to TRBD1. The germline V gene has CDR1 MDHEN and CDR2 SYDVKM. The CDR3 length is 13 residues. V shed 6 bases, J shed 4 bases, and the junction held 5 bases outside the gene matches. The DNA for the CDR3 is TGTGCCAGCAGGCGACAGGGATTCACTGAAGCTTTCTTT. This gives the protein CASRRQGFTEAFF.